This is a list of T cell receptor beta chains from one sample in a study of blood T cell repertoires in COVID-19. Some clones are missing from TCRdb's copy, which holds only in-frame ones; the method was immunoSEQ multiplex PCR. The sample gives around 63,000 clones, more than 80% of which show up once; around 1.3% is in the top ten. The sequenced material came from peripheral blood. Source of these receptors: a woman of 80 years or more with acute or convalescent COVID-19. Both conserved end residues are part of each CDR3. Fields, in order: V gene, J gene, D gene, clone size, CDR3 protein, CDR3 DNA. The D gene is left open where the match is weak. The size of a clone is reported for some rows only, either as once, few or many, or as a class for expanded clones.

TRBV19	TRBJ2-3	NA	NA	CASRLGLHTDTQYF	TGTGCCAGTAGGTTGGGACTGCACACAGATACGCAGTATTTT
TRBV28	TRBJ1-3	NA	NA	CASSGSFYTIYF	TGTGCCAGCAGCGGGTCGTTTTACACCATATATTTT
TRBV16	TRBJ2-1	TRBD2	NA	CASSPFSGSEWNEQFF	TGTGCCAGCAGCCCTTTTAGCGGGAGTGAGTGGAATGAGCAGTTCTTC
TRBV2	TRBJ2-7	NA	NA	CASSDWQGAHEQYF	TGTGCCAGCAGTGACTGGCAGGGTGCCCACGAGCAGTACTTC
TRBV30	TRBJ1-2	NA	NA	CAWRWMDSYGYTF	TGTGCCTGGAGATGGATGGACAGCTATGGCTACACCTTC
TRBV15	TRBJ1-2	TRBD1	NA	CATSGTGRGYTF	TGTGCCACCAGCGGGACAGGGAGAGGCTACACCTTC
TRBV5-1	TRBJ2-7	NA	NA	CASSLIQGDAYEQYF	TGCGCCAGCAGCTTGATACAGGGTGATGCCTACGAGCAGTACTTC
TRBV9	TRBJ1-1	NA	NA	CASTRQGVGTEAFF	TGTGCCAGCACCCGCCAGGGTGTCGGCACTGAAGCTTTCTTT
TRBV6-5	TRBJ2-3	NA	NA	CASRVTGLVADTQYF	TGTGCCAGCAGAGTTACAGGGCTCGTCGCAGATACGCAGTATTTT
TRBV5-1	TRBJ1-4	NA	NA	CASSPGGVDEKLFF	TGCGCCAGCAGCCCGGGGGGGGTGGATGAAAAACTGTTTTTT
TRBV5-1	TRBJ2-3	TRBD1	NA	CASSPGQAWADTQYF	TGCGCCAGCAGCCCTGGACAGGCCTGGGCAGATACGCAGTATTTT
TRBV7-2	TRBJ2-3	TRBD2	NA	CASSLVPLAGNTDTQYF	TGTGCCAGCAGCTTAGTCCCCCTAGCGGGAAACACAGATACGCAGTATTTT
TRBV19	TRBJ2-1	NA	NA	CASSIGLASYNEQFF	TGTGCCAGTAGTATAGGCCTAGCAAGCTACAATGAGCAGTTCTTC
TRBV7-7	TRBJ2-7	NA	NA	CASSLARDSEQYF	TGTGCCAGCAGCTTAGCGCGGGACTCCGAGCAGTACTTC
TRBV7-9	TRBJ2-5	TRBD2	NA	CASSFGLAGVQYF	TGTGCCAGCAGCTTTGGACTAGCGGGAGTCCAGTACTTC
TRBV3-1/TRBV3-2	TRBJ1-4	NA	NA	CASSAEVVSQLFF	TGTGCCAGCAGCGCCGAAGTTGTCAGTCAACTGTTTTTT
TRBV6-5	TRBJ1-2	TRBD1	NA	CASSYSRAGGNYTF	TGTGCCAGCAGTTACTCGAGGGCAGGGGGCAACTACACCTTC
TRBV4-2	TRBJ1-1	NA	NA	CASSRPRETEAFF	TGTGCCAGCAGCCGTCCAAGGGAGACTGAAGCTTTCTTT
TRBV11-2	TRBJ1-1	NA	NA	CASSFVRGAISVTAEAFF	TGTGCCAGCAGCTTCGTACGGGGGGCGATTTCTGTAACCGCTGAAGCTTTCTTT
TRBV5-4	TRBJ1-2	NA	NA	CASSSPVLSKTF	TGTGCCAGCAGCTCACCCGTTCTCTCTAAAACCTTC
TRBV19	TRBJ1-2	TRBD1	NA	CASSIGVSTGEGPYGYTF	TGTGCCAGTAGTATCGGCGTTTCGACAGGGGAAGGCCCCTATGGCTACACCTTC
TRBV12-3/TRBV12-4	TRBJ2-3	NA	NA	CASSLEQSDTQYF	TGTGCCAGCAGTTTGGAGCAGTCTGATACGCAGTATTTT
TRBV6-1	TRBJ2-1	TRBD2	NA	CASSETSGRLIGEQFF	TGTGCCAGCAGTGAAACTAGCGGGAGGCTTATAGGTGAGCAGTTCTTC
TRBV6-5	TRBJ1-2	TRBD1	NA	CASSRTGDGGYTF	TGTGCCAGCTCCAGGACAGGGGACGGCGGCTACACCTTC
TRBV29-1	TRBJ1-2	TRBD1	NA	CSAYKTGAHGYTF	TGCAGCGCCTATAAGACAGGGGCGCACGGCTACACCTTC
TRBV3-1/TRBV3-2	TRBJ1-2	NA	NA	CASSIGAIQGLLGYGYTF	TGTGCCAGCAGTATAGGCGCGATACAGGGATTGTTGGGCTATGGCTACACCTTC
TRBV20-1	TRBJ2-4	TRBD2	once	CSASSSSGRAAKNIQYF	TGCAGTGCTAGTAGCTCTAGCGGGAGGGCCGCCAAAAACATTCAGTACTTC
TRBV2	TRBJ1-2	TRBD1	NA	CASWYRGLHGYTF	TGTGCCAGCTGGTACAGGGGGCTGCATGGCTACACCTTC
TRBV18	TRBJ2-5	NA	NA	CASSPPDSRRETQYF	TGTGCCAGCTCACCACCGGATAGCCGGCGGGAGACCCAGTACTTC
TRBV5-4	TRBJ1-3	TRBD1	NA	CASSRFQGAGNTIYF	TGTGCCAGCAGCCGCTTCCAGGGGGCTGGAAACACCATATATTTT
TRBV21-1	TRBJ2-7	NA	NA	CASNQSGREIYEQYF	TGTGCCAGCAACCAATCCGGACGGGAAATCTACGAGCAGTACTTC
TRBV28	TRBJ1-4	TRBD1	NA	CASSLTGTSGKLFF	TGTGCCAGCAGCTTGACAGGGACATCTGGAAAACTGTTTTTT
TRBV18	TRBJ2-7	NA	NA	CASSPDRTYEQYF	TGTGCCAGCTCACCCGACAGAACCTACGAGCAGTACTTC
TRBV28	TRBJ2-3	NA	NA	CASRPSGLSTDTQYF	TGTGCCAGCAGACCTTCGGGACTCAGCACAGATACGCAGTATTTT
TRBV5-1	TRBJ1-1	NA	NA	CASSLDTGWTGAFF	TGCGCCAGCAGCTTGGATACTGGATGGACGGGGGCTTTCTTT
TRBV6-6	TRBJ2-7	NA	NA	CASRTPGNYEQYF	TGTGCCAGCAGAACACCCGGGAACTACGAGCAGTACTTC
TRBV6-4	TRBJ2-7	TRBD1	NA	CASSDRTIPRDSYEQYF	TGTGCCAGCAGTGACCGAACCATACCCCGGGACAGCTACGAGCAGTACTTC
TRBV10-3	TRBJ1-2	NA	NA	CAISEPQATGRTF	TGTGCCATCAGTGAGCCACAGGCGACCGGTCGCACCTTC
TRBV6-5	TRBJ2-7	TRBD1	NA	CASSRSTGTGEQYF	TGTGCCAGCAGTCGAAGCACAGGGACAGGCGAGCAGTACTTC
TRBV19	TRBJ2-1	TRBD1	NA	CASTKDREVYNEQFF	TGTGCCAGTACCAAGGACAGGGAGGTTTACAATGAGCAGTTCTTC
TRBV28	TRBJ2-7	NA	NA	CASIDSSSYEQYF	TGTGCCAGCATTGACTCGAGCTCCTACGAGCAGTACTTC
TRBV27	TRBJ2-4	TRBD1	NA	CASRPQGAGFNIQYF	TGTGCCAGCAGGCCACAGGGGGCAGGGTTTAACATTCAGTACTTC
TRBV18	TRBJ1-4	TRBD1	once	CASSLGTANEKLFF	TGTGCCAGCTCACTTGGGACAGCTAATGAAAAACTGTTTTTT
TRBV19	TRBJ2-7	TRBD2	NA	CASRGLGTGEQYF	TGTGCCAGTAGGGGACTAGGAACCGGTGAGCAGTACTTC
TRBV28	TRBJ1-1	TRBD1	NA	CASSSTGTRTEAFF	TGTGCCAGCAGTTCGACAGGGACTCGCACTGAAGCTTTCTTT
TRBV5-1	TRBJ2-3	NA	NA	CASSLGTEASTDTQYF	TGCGCCAGCAGCTTGGGGACAGAAGCTAGCACAGATACGCAGTATTTT
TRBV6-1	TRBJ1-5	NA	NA	CASSVRRETLNQPQHF	TGTGCCAGCAGTGTAAGACGGGAGACCTTAAATCAGCCCCAGCATTTT
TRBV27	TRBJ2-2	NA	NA	CASCFSGAANTGELFF	TGTGCCAGCTGCTTTAGCGGCGCTGCGAACACCGGGGAGCTGTTTTTT
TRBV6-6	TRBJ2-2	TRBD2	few	CASSQPRTSGSSGELFF	TGTGCCAGCAGTCAACCCCGGACTAGCGGGAGTTCCGGGGAGCTGTTTTTT